This is a list of T cell receptor beta chains from one sample in a study of spatial heterogeneity in lung cancer. One entry per CDR3 protein results from TCRdb running MiXCR on the 5' RACE reads. The sample lists thousands of distinct CDR3 sequences, less than 9% occurring once. Sequencing was performed on lung tumor tissue, taken at surgery. The source of these receptors is a male donor with early-stage non-small cell lung cancer. Each CDR3 is given with its conserved first and last residue. A D gene is named only where the DNA matches it firmly. Clone size, where shown, is once, few, many, or a class for clones that have expanded.

clone_size j_call d_call v_call cdr3_aa cdr3_nt
many TRBJ1-1 . TRBV7-9 CASRVVGLNTEAFF TGTGCCAGCAGGGTCGTTGGCTTGAACACTGAAGCTTTCTTT
medium-sized TRBJ2-6 TRBD2 TRBV7-2 CASSRSRLALHSGANVLTF TGTGCCAGCAGCCGGTCCCGACTAGCGCTTCATTCTGGGGCCAACGTCCTGACTTTC
medium-sized TRBJ2-3 TRBD1 TRBV19 CASSLQGALDTQYF TGTGCCAGTAGCCTACAGGGGGCTTTGGATACGCAGTATTTT
medium-sized TRBJ2-1 TRBD2 TRBV5-5 CASSPLAGEVNEQFF TGTGCCAGCAGCCCACTAGCGGGGGAGGTCAATGAGCAGTTCTTC
many TRBJ1-5 . TRBV30 CAWSTLGGRERQPQHF TGTGCCTGGAGTACCCTAGGAGGCAGGGAGAGGCAGCCCCAGCATTTT
many TRBJ1-2 TRBD1 TRBV7-8 CASSPDRGPYYGYTF TGTGCCAGCAGCCCCGACAGGGGGCCATACTATGGCTACACCTTC
many TRBJ1-1 . TRBV27 CASASSVHMGMNTEAFF TGTGCCAGCGCTTCCTCCGTACATATGGGAATGAACACTGAAGCTTTCTTT
many TRBJ2-7 TRBD1 TRBV28 CASSPRTGDREQYF TGTGCCAGCAGTCCCCGGACAGGGGATAGAGAGCAGTACTTC
medium-sized TRBJ2-3 . TRBV7-6 CASSARGSTQYF TGTGCCAGCAGCGCGCGGGGATCTACGCAGTATTTT
many TRBJ2-1 . TRBV7-2 CASSPQGGWSRDEQFF TGTGCCAGCAGCCCGCAAGGGGGTTGGTCCCGGGATGAGCAGTTCTTC
medium-sized TRBJ1-2 . TRBV7-9 CASSLAPSGAPTF TGTGCCAGCAGCTTAGCCCCATCGGGGGCACCCACCTTC
many TRBJ1-1 . TRBV5-1 CASSLDLMGREAFF TGCGCCAGCAGCTTGGACCTCATGGGCAGGGAAGCTTTCTTT
many TRBJ2-1 TRBD2 TRBV12-3/TRBV12-4 CASRVAGRSYNEQFF TGTGCCAGCAGGGTAGCGGGGCGGTCATACAATGAGCAGTTCTTC
medium-sized TRBJ2-1 TRBD1 TRBV20-1 CSARNGDRGYNEQFF TGCAGTGCTCGCAACGGGGACAGGGGATACAATGAGCAGTTCTTC
medium-sized TRBJ2-7 TRBD2 TRBV29-1 CSALGLPLREQYF TGCAGCGCCTTGGGACTACCCTTACGGGAGCAGTACTTC
many TRBJ2-7 TRBD1 TRBV19 CASSIYHGGQGGEQYF TGTGCCAGTAGTATCTATCATGGAGGACAGGGCGGCGAGCAGTACTTC
many TRBJ2-7 TRBD1 TRBV12-3/TRBV12-4 CASSPGDDRAQYF TGTGCCAGCAGTCCCGGCGACGACAGGGCTCAGTACTTC
many TRBJ2-5 . TRBV28 CASTSPLGRGPETQYF TGTGCCAGCACCTCCCCCCTAGGGAGGGGGCCAGAGACCCAGTACTTC
medium-sized TRBJ2-5 . TRBV7-9 CASSEETQYF TGTGCCAGCAGCGAAGAGACCCAGTACTTC
few TRBJ2-4 . TRBV10-2 CATYDRGKNIRYF TGCGCCACCTACGACAGAGGCAAAAACATTCGGTACTTC
many TRBJ1-2 TRBD1 TRBV6-1 CASSAPGQGLVGYTF TGTGCCAGCAGTGCACCGGGACAGGGATTGGTTGGCTACACCTTC
large TRBJ2-5 . TRBV7-4 CASSLSSVGPTAQYF TGTGCCAGCAGCTTAAGTTCCGTGGGGCCGACGGCGCAGTACTTC
many TRBJ2-3 . TRBV20-1 CSARDHGDTQYF TGCAGTGCTAGAGATCACGGAGATACGCAGTATTTT
many TRBJ1-2 . TRBV27 CASKPQGNYGYTF TGTGCCAGCAAACCACAGGGAAACTATGGCTACACCTTC
many TRBJ1-3 . TRBV19 CASSTGTARSGNTIYF TGTGCCAGTAGTACGGGGACCGCAAGATCTGGAAACACCATATATTTT
. TRBJ2-5 . TRBV7-3 CASSLSGQETQYF TGTGCCAGCAGCTTGTCCGGGCAAGAGACCCAGTACTTC
few TRBJ2-1 . TRBV20-1 CSAPLTPYSYNEQFF TGCAGTGCTCCGTTGACACCATACTCCTACAATGAGCAGTTCTTC
once TRBJ2-1 . TRBV6-5 CASRSSRISYNEQFF TGTGCCAGCAGGTCTAGCAGGATCTCCTACAATGAGCAGTTCTTC
medium-sized TRBJ2-1 . TRBV6-2/TRBV6-3 CASSYGDEQFF TGTGCCAGCAGTTACGGGGATGAGCAGTTCTTC
. TRBJ2-7 TRBD2 TRBV4-3 CASSQDVPSGTPGEQYF TGCGCCAGCAGCCAAGATGTACCTAGCGGGACCCCGGGAGAGCAGTACTTC
many TRBJ1-2 . TRBV7-9 CASSFDLYGYTF TGTGCCAGCAGCTTTGATTTGTATGGCTACACCTTC
many TRBJ1-3 . TRBV11-2 CASSLALARLTGNTIYF TGTGCCAGCAGCTTAGCCCTCGCCCGGTTGACGGGAAACACCATATATTTT
. TRBJ2-2 . TRBV5-1 CASSSASGPGELFF TGCGCCAGCAGCTCGGCTAGTGGACCCGGGGAGCTGTTTTTT
. TRBJ2-4 TRBD2 TRBV20-1 CSATSGRRDKNIQYF TGCAGTGCAACTAGCGGGAGGAGGGACAAAAACATTCAGTACTTC
medium-sized TRBJ2-3 . TRBV6-2/TRBV6-3 CASSYSETDTQYF TGTGCCAGCAGTTACTCGGAGACAGATACGCAGTATTTT
many TRBJ2-3 . TRBV7-9 CASSLYYSWGTDTQYF TGTGCCAGCAGCTTATACTACTCATGGGGGACAGATACGCAGTATTTT
many TRBJ2-3 TRBD1 TRBV19 CASRRGHSQDTQYF TGTGCCAGTAGAAGGGGGCACTCACAAGATACGCAGTATTTT
many TRBJ2-4 . TRBV24-1 CATSPDGGNIQYF TGTGCCACCAGTCCTGACGGCGGGAACATTCAGTACTTC
medium-sized TRBJ2-2 TRBD1 TRBV12-3/TRBV12-4 CASRGTGNTGELFF TGTGCCAGCAGGGGGACAGGGAACACCGGGGAGCTGTTTTTT
many TRBJ2-7 . TRBV14 CASSQPEGTSQYF TGTGCCAGCAGCCAGCCCGAGGGGACCTCCCAGTACTTC
medium-sized TRBJ2-7 TRBD1 TRBV4-2 CASSQVTGGDEQYF TGTGCCAGCAGCCAAGTGACAGGGGGCGACGAGCAGTACTTC
medium-sized TRBJ2-3 . TRBV7-2 CASSLGVHHRDTQYF TGTGCCAGCAGCTTAGGAGTACATCACAGGGATACGCAGTATTTT
few TRBJ2-7 . TRBV4-1 CASSQVYGSGAYEQYF TGCGCCAGCAGCCAAGTCTACGGGAGTGGGGCCTACGAGCAGTACTTC
medium-sized TRBJ2-3 . TRBV4-1 CASSQDLGGRSDTQYF TGCGCCAGCAGCCAAGATCTGGGGGGGCGCTCAGATACGCAGTATTTT
few TRBJ2-5 . TRBV7-2 CASSWGRSGTQYF TGTGCCAGCTCCTGGGGGAGGTCGGGGACCCAGTACTTC
medium-sized TRBJ2-5 TRBD1 TRBV7-9 CASSLQGGPRGTQYF TGTGCCAGCAGCTTACAAGGGGGCCCGAGAGGGACCCAGTACTTC
many TRBJ2-6 TRBD1 TRBV28 CASSYSTGAGANVLTF TGTGCCAGCAGTTACAGTACAGGGGCAGGGGCCAACGTCCTGACTTTC
many TRBJ2-6 TRBD1 TRBV7-2 CASSPRPGQETGANVLTF TGTGCCAGCAGCCCGAGGCCGGGACAGGAAACTGGGGCCAACGTCCTGACTTTC
few TRBJ2-7 TRBD2 TRBV6-6 CASSYALAASYEQYF TGTGCCAGCAGTTACGCTCTAGCGGCCTCCTACGAGCAGTACTTC
. TRBJ2-1 . TRBV21-1 CASSKATQRVYNEQFF TGTGCCAGCAGCAAAGCAACCCAGCGGGTATACAATGAGCAGTTCTTC
. TRBJ2-7 TRBD2 TRBV7-2 CASSLVAVWEGRSYEQYF TGTGCCAGCAGCTTAGTGGCGGTTTGGGAGGGCCGTTCGTACGAGCAGTACTTC
medium-sized TRBJ1-1 . TRBV20-1 CSARERRVEAFF TGCAGTGCTAGAGAGAGGCGGGTTGAAGCTTTCTTT
medium-sized TRBJ1-3 . TRBV12-3/TRBV12-4 CASSYGQSSGNTIYF TGTGCCAGCAGTTATGGGCAGAGCTCTGGAAACACCATATATTTT
many TRBJ2-5 . TRBV3-2 CASSQGTGGGPQETQYF TGTGCCAGCAGCCAGGGAACGGGGGGAGGGCCGCAAGAGACCCAGTACTTC
few TRBJ1-3 TRBD1 TRBV18 CASSPRRGEYRGSGNTIYF TGTGCCAGCTCACCAAGGAGGGGCGAATACAGGGGCTCTGGAAACACCATATATTTT
medium-sized TRBJ2-7 TRBD1 TRBV29-1 CSVSRDRGASEQYF TGCAGCGTAAGCCGGGACAGGGGAGCCTCCGAGCAGTACTTC
many TRBJ1-5 . TRBV3-1 CASSPGEEQPQHF TGTGCCAGCAGTCCTGGGGAGGAGCAGCCCCAGCATTTT